The 5 T cell receptor beta chains below come from one sample, sequenced in a study of blood T cell repertoires in COVID-19. Generated by immunoSEQ multiplex PCR, the TCRdb table keeps only in-frame clones and is missing some. The top ten clones hold just over 8.5% of a sample with under 250,000 clones, 83% of them seen once. Sequenced: peripheral blood. The origin of the receptors is a man in his forties with active or convalescent COVID-19.

The rearrangement links TRBV6-2 or TRBV6-3 to TRBJ1-2; TRBD1 matches 12 bases. The CDR3 spans 15 residues. V gave up 5 bases and J gave up 2 bases; unmatched junction bases: 3. Germline CDR1 MNHEY, CDR2 SVGEGT. The CDR3 sequence: CASSRGQGANYGYTF. The CDR3 DNA is TGTGCCAGCAGTAGGGGACAGGGGGCGAACTATGGCTACACCTTC.

The J gene is TRBJ1-5, the V gene TRBV12-3 or TRBV12-4; D gene unclear. V lost 0 bases and J lost 7, with 7 bases in between. This CDR3 contains 13 residues. The CDR3 DNA reads as TGTGCCAGCAGTTTAGCGGGGAGGCAGCCCCAGCATTTT. Amino acid sequence: CASSLAGRQPQHF.

The rearrangement joins TRBV10-3 to TRBJ1-2; TRBD1 matches 7 bases. The CDR3 totals 13 residues. From germline, CDR1 is ENHRY and CDR2 SYGVKD. V lost 5 bases, J lost 5 bases, and 5 bases stayed unmatched. CDR3 nucleotide sequence: TGTGCCATCAGTACAGGGGAGAGTTATGGCTACACCTTC. This translates into CAISTGESYGYTF.

This rearrangement joins TRBV29-1 to TRBJ2-2; D remains ambiguous. The CDR3 runs 14 residues. Germline values: CDR1 SQVTM, CDR2 ANQGSEA. Trimming left V 7 bases short and J 5 bases short, with 17 bases between. In DNA, the CDR3 is TGCAGCGCTGTCGCCGGGTCCGTAACCGGGGAGCTGTTTTTT. Translated: CSAVAGSVTGELFF.

The rearrangement joins TRBV27 to TRBJ1-6, with 7 nucleotides matching TRBD1. V lost 6 bases to trimming and J lost 7 bases; unmatched junction nucleotides: 15. CDR3 length: 17 amino acids. CDR1 and CDR2 from the germline V gene are MNHEY and SMNVEV (reference sequence). As DNA, the CDR3 is TGTGCCAGCAGGTCCACAGGGGTCGTATTCTCGAATTCACCCCTCCACTTT. This sequence encodes CASRSTGVVFSNSPLHF.